The present T cell receptor (beta chain) was sequenced within a study of T cells in Graves' hyperthyroidism and ophthalmopathy. From RNA transcripts, TCR beta CDR3 regions were amplified. Primed by the HTBI set, a first-round RT-PCR was run on the TCR CDR3. Each CDR3 protein gets one entry after TCRdb re-called the multiplex PCR reads with MiXCR. The data contain more than 500,000 distinct CDR3 sequences, around 15% of them singletons. Stable disease denoted Graves' hyperthyroidism without ophthalmopathy progression within 18 months. A patient was excluded if there was uncontrolled infection, other autoimmune disease, pregnancy or lactation. Trimming cost V 3 bases and J 0 bases, with 10 bases left between them. Germline V gene sequence: CDR1 SGHRS, CDR2 YFSETQ. The CDR3 loop spans 15 amino acids. There are many counts of this clonotype.

The chain uses TRBV5-1 and TRBJ2-1; the D gene is possibly TRBD2 (6 bases). The source material was blood. The receptor was isolated from a woman in her 40s with Graves' hyperthyroidism. The CDR3 nucleotides read TGCGCCAGCAGCTCCGCTAGCGACTCCTACAATGAGCAGTTCTTC. It encodes CASSSASDSYNEQFF.